Listed here is a single TCR beta chain. This specimen belongs to a study of blood T cell repertoires in COVID-19. Study summary: Italy, Spain and the United States were the sources of the convalescent and acute COVID-19 samples. T cells, B-cell-depleted T cells, or PBMCs supplied cDNA or gDNA.

Only in-frame clones appear in the TCRdb table, and some are missing; sequencing was by immunoSEQ multiplex PCR. The sample gives just over 90,000 clones, over 75% of which show up once; 6% to 8.5% is in the top ten. This TCR was sampled from an older man with acute or convalescent COVID-19. Sequencing used peripheral blood.

In DNA, the CDR3 is TGTGCCAGCAGTGTACAGGGCGCAGGTCACGAGCAGTACTTC. It specifies CASSVQGAGHEQYF. The chain employs TRBV2 and TRBJ2-7, with D possibly matching TRBD1 (6 bases). Germline loops: CDR1 SNHLY, CDR2 FYNNEI. CDR3 length: 14 amino acids. The V and J ends lost 4 bases and 5 bases respectively, with 15 bases between them.